This T cell receptor (beta chain) came from a study of T cell repertoires in cytomegalovirus infection. Study details: The public TCR beta signatures pointed to both CMV infection and matching HLA type.

V shed 0 bases and J 7 bases; nucleotides not matched to a gene: 6. This CDR3 is 16 amino acids long. The germline CDR1 and CDR2 sequences are LGHNA and YNFKEQ. One entry per CDR3 protein, called by TCRdb with MiXCR from the reads. The data hold 200,000 to 250,000 distinct CDR3 sequences, with about 5.9% observed a single time. The study, taken as a whole, reports: HLA-C-restricted TCR beta clonotypes specific for CMV led the ex vivo response.

At least ten counts were recorded for this clonotype. Its antigen remains unidentified. Specimen: PBMCs. The sequence was collected from a human donor in good health (CMV status not recorded). Some clones in this sample may be carry-over from other donors' samples. This chain links TRBV4-2 with TRBJ1-4, with 9 bases that match TRBD1. The CDR3 DNA is TGTGCCAGCAGCCAAGATAGGGACAGGGTGGCTGAAAAACTGTTTTTT. It specifies CASSQDRDRVAEKLFF.